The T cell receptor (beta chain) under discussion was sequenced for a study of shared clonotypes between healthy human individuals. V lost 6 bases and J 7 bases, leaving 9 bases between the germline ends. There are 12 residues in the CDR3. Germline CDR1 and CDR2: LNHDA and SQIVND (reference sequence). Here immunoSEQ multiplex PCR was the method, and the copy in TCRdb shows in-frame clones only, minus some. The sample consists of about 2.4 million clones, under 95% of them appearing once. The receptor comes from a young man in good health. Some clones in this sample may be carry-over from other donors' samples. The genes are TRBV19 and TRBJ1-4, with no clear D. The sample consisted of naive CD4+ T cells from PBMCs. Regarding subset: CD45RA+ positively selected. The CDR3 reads CASRSGSEKLFF. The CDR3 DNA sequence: TGTGCCAGTAGATCTGGTTCTGAAAAACTGTTTTTT.